This T cell receptor (beta chain) was obtained from a study of blood T cell repertoires in COVID-19. V was trimmed by 4 bases and J by 3 bases, leaving 7 bases between them. Germline V gives CDR1 SGHTA, CDR2 FQGNSA. The CDR3 spans 13 residues. Produced via immunoSEQ multiplex PCR; TCRdb's table is partial and in-frame only. The table lists 250,000 to 300,000 clones, approximately 88% of them singletons. The chain employs TRBV7-2 and TRBJ2-1; D ambiguous. The sequence was collected from a woman in her twenties or thirties who had recovered from COVID-19. Sample: peripheral blood. CDR3 nucleotides: TGTGCCAGCAGCTCCGAGCACTACAATGAGCAGTTCTTC. Its protein is CASSSEHYNEQFF.